The entry that follows covers one TCR beta chain sequence. Antigen unknown. As the sequencing template, cDNA was produced by extracting RNA and reverse transcribing it. Sequenced by immunoSEQ multiplex PCR; TCRdb stores in-frame clones only, minus some. The sample yields about 140,000 clones, around 57% seen once. The data were taken from a study of CD8+ T cells in alopecia areata. Findings of the study overall: Especially in alopecia totalis/universalis, lesional scalp showed greater clonality than normal scalp did. Between patients, shared TCR sequences were less clear than in mice. This was possibly due in part to HLA diversity in the patient population.

PBMCs yielded sorted CD4+ and CD8+ T cells. Germline V gives CDR1 SQVTM, CDR2 ANQGSEA. This CDR3 has 12 residues. V dropped 4 bases and J dropped 8 bases, with 11 bases sitting between them. V is TRBV29-1 and J is TRBJ1-4; D remains ambiguous. This sequence was found in a human donor in good health. The sample taken for sequencing was CD4+ T cells sorted from blood. In DNA form, the CDR3 reads TGCAGCGTTGGATACCTGGGGGAAAAACTGTTTTTT. Residues: CSVGYLGEKLFF.